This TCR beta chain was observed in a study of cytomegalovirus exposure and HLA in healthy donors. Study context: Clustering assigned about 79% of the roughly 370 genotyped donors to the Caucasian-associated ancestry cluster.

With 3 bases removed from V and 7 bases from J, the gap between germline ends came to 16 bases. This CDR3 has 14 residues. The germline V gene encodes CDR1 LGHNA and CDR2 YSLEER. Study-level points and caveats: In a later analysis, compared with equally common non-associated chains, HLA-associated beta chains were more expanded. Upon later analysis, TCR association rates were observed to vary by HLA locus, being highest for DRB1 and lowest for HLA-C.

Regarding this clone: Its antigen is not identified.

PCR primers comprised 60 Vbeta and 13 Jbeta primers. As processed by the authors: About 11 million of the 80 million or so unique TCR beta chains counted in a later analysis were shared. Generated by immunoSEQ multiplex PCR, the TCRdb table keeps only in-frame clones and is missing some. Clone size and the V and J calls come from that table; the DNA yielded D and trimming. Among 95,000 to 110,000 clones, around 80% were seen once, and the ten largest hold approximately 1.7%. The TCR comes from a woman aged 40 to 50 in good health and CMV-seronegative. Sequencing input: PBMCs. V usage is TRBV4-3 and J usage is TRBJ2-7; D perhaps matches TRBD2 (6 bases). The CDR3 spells CASSQVRRGGEQYF. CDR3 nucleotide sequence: TGCGCCAGCAGCCAGGTCCGACGTGGGGGGGAGCAGTACTTC.